This TCR beta chain was identified in a study of blood T cell repertoires in COVID-19. Turning to the study itself: Acute and convalescent COVID-19 specimens originated in the United States, Italy and Spain.

Original methodology: Nucleated cell number was recorded as an estimate derived from reference gene primer amplification. Generated by immunoSEQ multiplex PCR, the TCRdb table keeps only in-frame clones and is missing some. V, J and clone size are taken as reported in that table, and D and trimming were inferred from the DNA itself. The sample consists of around 86,000 clones, about 80% of them appearing once. Germline-derived CDR1 and CDR2 are MNHEY and SMNVEV (reference sequence). The CDR3 sequence is 17 residues long. The V segment lost 5 bases and the J segment 8 bases; nucleotides outside the gene matches: 17.

The V gene is TRBV27, the J gene TRBJ1-4; TRBD1 matches at 7 bases. Sequencing was performed on peripheral blood. The source is a human donor in a cohort sampled during active COVID-19. The CDR3 protein is CASSPLPRTGKVEKLFF. CDR3 DNA: TGTGCCAGCAGTCCCCTCCCGCGGACAGGAAAGGTGGAAAAACTGTTTTTT.